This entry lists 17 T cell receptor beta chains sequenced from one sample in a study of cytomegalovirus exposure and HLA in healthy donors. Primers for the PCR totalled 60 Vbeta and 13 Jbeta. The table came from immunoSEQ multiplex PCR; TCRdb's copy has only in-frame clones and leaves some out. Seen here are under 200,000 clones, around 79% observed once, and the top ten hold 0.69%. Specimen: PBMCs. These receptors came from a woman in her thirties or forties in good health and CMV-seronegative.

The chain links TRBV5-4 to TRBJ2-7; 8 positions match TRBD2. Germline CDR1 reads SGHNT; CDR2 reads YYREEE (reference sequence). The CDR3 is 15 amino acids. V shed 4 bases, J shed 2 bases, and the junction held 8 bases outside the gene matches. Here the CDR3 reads CASSPSAGVPYEQYF. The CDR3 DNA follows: TGTGCCAGCAGCCCTTCAGCGGGAGTACCCTACGAGCAGTACTTC.

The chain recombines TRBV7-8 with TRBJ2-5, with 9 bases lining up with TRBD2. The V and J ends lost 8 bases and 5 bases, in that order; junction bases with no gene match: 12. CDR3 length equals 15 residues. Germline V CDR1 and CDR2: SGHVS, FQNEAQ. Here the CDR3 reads CASAKGGGAWETQYF. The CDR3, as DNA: TGTGCCAGCGCTAAGGGCGGGGGGGCCTGGGAGACCCAGTACTTC. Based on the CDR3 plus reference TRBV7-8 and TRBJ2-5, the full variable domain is GAGVSQSPRYKVAKRGQDVALRCDPISGHVSLFWYQQALGQGPEFLTYFQNEAQLDKSGLPSDRFFAERPEGSVSTLKIQRTQQEDSAVYLCASAKGGGAWETQYFGPGTRLLVL.

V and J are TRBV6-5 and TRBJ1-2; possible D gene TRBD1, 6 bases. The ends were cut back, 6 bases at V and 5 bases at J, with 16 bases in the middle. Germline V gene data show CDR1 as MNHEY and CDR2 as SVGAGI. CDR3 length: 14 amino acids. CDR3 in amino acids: CASSRDMSDYGYTF. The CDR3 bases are TGTGCCAGCAGCCGGGACATGTCTGATTATGGCTACACCTTC.

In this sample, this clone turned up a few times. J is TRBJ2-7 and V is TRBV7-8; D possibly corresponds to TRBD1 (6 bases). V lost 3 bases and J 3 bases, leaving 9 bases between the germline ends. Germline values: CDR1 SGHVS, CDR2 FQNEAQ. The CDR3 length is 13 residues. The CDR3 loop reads CASSLDSLYEQYF. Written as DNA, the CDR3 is TGTGCCAGCAGCTTGGACAGTCTCTACGAGCAGTACTTC.

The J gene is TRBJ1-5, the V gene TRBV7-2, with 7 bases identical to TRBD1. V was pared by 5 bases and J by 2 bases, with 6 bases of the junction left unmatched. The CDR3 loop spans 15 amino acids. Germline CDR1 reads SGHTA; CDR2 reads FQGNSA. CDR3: CASSIDRVGNQPQHF. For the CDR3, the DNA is TGTGCCAGCAGCATCGACAGGGTCGGCAATCAGCCCCAGCATTTT.

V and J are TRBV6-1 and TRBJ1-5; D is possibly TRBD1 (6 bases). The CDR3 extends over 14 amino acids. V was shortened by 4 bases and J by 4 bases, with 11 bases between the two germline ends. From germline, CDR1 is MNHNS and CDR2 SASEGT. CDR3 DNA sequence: TGTGCCAGCAGTGTGTACAGGGTAAATCAGCCCCAGCATTTT. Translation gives CASSVYRVNQPQHF.

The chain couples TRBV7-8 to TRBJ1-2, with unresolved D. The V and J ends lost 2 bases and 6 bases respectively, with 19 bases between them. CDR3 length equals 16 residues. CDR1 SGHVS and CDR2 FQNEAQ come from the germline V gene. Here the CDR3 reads CASSLRSGGLGHGYTF. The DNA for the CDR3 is TGTGCCAGCAGCTTAAGGTCGGGAGGACTTGGGCATGGCTACACCTTC.

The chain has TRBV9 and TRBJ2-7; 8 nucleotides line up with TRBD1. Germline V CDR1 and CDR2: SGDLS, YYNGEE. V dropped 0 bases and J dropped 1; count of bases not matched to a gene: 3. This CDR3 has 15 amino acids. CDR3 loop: CASSVGQGNSYEQYF. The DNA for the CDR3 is TGTGCCAGCAGCGTAGGACAGGGGAATTCCTACGAGCAGTACTTC.

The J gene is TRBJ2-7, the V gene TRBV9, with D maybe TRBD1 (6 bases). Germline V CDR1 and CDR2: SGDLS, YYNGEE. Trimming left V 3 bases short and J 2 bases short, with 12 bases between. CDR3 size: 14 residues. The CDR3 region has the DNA TGTGCCAGCAGCGCAAGGACAGAAACCTACGAGCAGTACTTC. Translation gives CASSARTETYEQYF.

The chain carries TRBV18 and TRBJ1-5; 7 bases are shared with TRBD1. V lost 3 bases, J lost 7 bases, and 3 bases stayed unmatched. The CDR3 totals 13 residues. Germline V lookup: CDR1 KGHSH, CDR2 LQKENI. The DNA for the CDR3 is TGTGCCAGCTCACCGACAGGGAACCAGCCCCAGCATTTT. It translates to CASSPTGNQPQHF.

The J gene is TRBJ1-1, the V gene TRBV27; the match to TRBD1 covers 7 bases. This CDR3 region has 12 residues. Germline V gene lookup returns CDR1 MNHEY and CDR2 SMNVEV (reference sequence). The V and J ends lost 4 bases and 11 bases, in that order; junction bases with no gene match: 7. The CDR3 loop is CASSSDRVWAFF. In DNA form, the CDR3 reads TGTGCCAGCAGTTCAGACAGGGTCTGGGCTTTCTTT.

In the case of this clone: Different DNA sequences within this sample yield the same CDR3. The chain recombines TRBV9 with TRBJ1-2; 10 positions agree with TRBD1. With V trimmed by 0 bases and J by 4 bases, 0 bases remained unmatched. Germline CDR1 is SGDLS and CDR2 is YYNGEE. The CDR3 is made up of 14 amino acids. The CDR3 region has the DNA TGTGCCAGCAGCGTAGGACAGGGGGCCTATGGCTACACCTTC. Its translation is CASSVGQGAYGYTF.

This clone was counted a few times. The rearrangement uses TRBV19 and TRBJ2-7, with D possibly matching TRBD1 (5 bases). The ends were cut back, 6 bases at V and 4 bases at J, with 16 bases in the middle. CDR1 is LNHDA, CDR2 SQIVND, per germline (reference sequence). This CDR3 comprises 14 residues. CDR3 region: CASSPTTARYEQYF. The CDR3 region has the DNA TGTGCCAGTAGCCCCACGACAGCCCGATACGAGCAGTACTTC.

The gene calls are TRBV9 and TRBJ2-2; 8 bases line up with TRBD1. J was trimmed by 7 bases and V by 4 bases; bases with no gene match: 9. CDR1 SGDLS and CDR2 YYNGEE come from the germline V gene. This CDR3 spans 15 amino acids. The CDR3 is CASSFRQGKDGELFF. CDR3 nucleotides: TGTGCCAGCAGCTTCCGACAGGGGAAGGACGGGGAGCTGTTTTTT.

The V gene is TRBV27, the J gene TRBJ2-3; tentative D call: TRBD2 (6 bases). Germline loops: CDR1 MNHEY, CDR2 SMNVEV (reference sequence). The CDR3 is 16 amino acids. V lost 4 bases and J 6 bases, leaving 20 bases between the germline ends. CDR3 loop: CASSSPMRGLGDTQYF. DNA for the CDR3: TGTGCCAGCAGTTCCCCAATGCGGGGACTGGGGGATACGCAGTATTTT.

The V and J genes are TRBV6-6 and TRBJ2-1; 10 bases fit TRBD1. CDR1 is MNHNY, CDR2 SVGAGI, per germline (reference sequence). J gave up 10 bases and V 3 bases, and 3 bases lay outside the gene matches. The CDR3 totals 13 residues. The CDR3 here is CASSYPDRGEQFF. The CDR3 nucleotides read TGTGCCAGCAGTTATCCGGACAGGGGGGAGCAGTTCTTC.

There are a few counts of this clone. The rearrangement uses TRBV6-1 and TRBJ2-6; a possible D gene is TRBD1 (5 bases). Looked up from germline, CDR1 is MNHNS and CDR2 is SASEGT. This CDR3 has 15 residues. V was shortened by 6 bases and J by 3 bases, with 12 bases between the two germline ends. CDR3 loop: CASRGQGSGANVLTF. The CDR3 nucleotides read TGTGCCAGCAGAGGTCAGGGCAGTGGGGCCAACGTCCTGACTTTC.